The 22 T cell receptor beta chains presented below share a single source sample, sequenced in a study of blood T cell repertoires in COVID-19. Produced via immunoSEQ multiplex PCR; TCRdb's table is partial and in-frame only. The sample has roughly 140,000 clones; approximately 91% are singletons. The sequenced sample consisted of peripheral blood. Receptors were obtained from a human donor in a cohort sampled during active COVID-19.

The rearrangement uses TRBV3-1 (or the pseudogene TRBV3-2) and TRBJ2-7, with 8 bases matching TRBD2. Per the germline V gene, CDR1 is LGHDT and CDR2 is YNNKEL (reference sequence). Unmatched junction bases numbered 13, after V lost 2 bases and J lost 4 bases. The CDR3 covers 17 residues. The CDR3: CASSQCRLRAGVYEQYF. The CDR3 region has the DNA TGTGCCAGCAGCCAATGCCGACTACGAGCGGGAGTGTACGAGCAGTACTTC.

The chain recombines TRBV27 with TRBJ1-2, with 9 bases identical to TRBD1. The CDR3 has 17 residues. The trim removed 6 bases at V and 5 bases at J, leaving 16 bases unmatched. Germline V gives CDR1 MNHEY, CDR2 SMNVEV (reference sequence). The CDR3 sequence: CASSFRVTGTGSYGYTF. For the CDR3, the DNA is TGTGCCAGCAGCTTCAGGGTAACCGGGACAGGGTCTTATGGCTACACCTTC.

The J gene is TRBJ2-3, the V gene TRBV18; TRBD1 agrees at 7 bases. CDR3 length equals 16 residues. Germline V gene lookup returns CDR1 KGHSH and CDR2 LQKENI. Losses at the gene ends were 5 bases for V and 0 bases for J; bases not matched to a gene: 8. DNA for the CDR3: TGTGCCAGCTCATATACTCCGGGACAGAGCACAGATACGCAGTATTTT. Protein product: CASSYTPGQSTDTQYF.

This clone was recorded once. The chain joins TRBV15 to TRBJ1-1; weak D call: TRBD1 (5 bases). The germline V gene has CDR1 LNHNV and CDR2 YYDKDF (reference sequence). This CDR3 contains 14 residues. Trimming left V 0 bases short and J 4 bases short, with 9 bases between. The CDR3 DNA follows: TGTGCCACCAGCAGAGATGGGGGGACCACTGAAGCTTTCTTT. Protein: CATSRDGGTTEAFF.

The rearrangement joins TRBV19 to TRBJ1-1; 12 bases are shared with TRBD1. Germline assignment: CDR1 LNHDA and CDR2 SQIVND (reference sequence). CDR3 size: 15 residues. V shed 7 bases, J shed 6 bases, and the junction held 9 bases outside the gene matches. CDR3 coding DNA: TGTGCCAGTATGGGACAGGGGGCCGGAGACGCTGAAGCTTTCTTT. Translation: CASMGQGAGDAEAFF.

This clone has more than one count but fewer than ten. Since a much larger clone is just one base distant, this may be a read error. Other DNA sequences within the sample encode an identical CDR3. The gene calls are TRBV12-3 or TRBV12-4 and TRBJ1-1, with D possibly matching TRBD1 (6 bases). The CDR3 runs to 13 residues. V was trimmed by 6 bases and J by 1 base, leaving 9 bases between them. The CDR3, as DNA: TGTGCCAGCAGCCTGACAGGGAACACTGAAGCTTTCTTT. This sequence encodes CASSLTGNTEAFF.

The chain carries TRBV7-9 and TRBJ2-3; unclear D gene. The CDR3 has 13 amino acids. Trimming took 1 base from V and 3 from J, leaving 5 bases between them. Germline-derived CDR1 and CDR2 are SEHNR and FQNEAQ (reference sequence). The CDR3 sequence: CASSLGPTDTQYF. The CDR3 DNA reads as TGTGCCAGCAGCTTAGGGCCGACAGATACGCAGTATTTT.

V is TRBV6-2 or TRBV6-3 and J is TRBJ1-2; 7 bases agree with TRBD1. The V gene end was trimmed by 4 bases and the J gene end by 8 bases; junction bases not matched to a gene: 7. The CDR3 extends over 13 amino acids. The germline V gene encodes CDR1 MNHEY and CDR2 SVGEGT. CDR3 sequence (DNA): TGTGCCAGCAGTTCCCAGGGACAGACCGGCTACACCTTC. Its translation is CASSSQGQTGYTF.

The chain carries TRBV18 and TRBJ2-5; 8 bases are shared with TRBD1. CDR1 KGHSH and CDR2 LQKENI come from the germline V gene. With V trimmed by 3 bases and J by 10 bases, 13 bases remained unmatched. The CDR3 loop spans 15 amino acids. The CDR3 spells CASSPGQANVEFQYF. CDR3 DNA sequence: TGTGCCAGCTCACCGGGACAGGCTAACGTAGAGTTCCAGTACTTC.

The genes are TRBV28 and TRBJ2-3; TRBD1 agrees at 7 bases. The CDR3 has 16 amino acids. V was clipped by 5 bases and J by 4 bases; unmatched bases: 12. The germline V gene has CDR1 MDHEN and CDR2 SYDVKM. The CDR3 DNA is TGTGCCAGCAGTCACAGGGGTACATTACTGGCAGATACGCAGTATTTT. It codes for CASSHRGTLLADTQYF.

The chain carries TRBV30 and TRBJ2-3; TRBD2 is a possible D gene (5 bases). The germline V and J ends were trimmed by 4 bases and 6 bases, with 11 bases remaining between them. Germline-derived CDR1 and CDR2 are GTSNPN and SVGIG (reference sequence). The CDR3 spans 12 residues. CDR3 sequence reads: CAWKLDGDTQYF. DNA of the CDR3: TGTGCCTGGAAACTAGATGGGGATACGCAGTATTTT.

Written as DNA, the CDR3 is TGTGCCAGCAGTTTACCTAGACAGAGCAATCAGCCCCAGCATTTT. Translating gives CASSLPRQSNQPQHF. The chain joins TRBV28 to TRBJ1-5; D possibly corresponds to TRBD1 (5 bases). The CDR3 contains 15 residues. The germline gives CDR1 MDHEN, CDR2 SYDVKM. V shed 2 bases and J shed 1 base, with 9 bases lying between them.

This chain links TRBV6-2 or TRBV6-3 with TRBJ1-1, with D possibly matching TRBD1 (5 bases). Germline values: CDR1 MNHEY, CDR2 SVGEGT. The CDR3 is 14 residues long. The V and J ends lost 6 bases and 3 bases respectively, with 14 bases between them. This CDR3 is CASSHGGIYTEAFF. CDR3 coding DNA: TGTGCCAGCAGCCACGGGGGGATTTACACTGAAGCTTTCTTT.

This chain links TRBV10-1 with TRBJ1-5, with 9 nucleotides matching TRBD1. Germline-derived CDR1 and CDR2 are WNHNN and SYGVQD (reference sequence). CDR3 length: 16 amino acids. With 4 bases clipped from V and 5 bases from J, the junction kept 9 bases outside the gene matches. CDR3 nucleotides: TGCGCCAGCAGTGTATTAAGGGGACAGGGCTATCAGCCCCAGCATTTT. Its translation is CASSVLRGQGYQPQHF.

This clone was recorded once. CDR3 bases: TGTGCCAGCAACCGGGGACTAGCGGGAGTGAGCACAGATACGCAGTATTTT. It is translated as CASNRGLAGVSTDTQYF. This chain connects TRBV9 to TRBJ2-3, with 14 bases matching TRBD2. Germline lookup yields CDR1 SGDLS and CDR2 YYNGEE. The V gene end was trimmed by 6 bases and the J gene end by 0 bases; junction bases not matched to a gene: 6. The CDR3 length is 17 residues. Full variable domain (outside the CDR3, taken from reference TRBV9 and TRBJ2-3): DSGVTQTPKHLITATGQRVTLRCSPRSGDLSVYWYQQSLDQGLQFLIQYYNGEERAKGNILERFSAQQFPDLHSELNLSSLELGDSALYFCASNRGLAGVSTDTQYFGPGTRLTVL.

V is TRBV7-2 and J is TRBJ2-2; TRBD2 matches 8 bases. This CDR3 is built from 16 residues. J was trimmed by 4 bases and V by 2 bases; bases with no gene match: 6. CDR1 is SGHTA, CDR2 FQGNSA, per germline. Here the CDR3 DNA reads TGTGCCAGCAGCTTACTCCGGGGGGGCGGCACCGGGGAGCTGTTTTTT. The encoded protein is CASSLLRGGGTGELFF.

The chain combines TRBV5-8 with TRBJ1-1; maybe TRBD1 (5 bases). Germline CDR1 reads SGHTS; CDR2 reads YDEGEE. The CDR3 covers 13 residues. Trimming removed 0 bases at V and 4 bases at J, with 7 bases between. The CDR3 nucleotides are TGTGCCAGCAGCTTGGGTAGGGGCACTGAAGCTTTCTTT. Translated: CASSLGRGTEAFF.

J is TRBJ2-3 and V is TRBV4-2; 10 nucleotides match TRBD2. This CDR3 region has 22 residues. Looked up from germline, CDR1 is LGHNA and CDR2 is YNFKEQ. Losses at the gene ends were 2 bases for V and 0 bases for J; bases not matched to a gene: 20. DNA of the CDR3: TGTGCCAGCAGCCAACCCGAGACCGGGACTAGCGAGACTTTTACTAGCACAGATACGCAGTATTTT. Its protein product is CASSQPETGTSETFTSTDTQYF.

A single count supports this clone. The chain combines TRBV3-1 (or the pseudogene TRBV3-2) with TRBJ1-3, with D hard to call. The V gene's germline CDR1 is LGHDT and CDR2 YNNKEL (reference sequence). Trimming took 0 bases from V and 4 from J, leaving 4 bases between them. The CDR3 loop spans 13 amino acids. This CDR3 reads CASSQDQGNTIYF. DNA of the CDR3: TGTGCCAGCAGCCAAGATCAAGGAAACACCATATATTTT.

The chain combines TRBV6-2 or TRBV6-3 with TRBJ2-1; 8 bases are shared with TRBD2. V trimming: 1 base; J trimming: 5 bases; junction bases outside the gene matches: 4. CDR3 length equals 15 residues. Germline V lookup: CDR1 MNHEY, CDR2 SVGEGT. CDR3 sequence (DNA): TGTGCCAGCAGTTACTGGGCGGGAGGTAACAATGAGCAGTTCTTC. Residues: CASSYWAGGNNEQFF.

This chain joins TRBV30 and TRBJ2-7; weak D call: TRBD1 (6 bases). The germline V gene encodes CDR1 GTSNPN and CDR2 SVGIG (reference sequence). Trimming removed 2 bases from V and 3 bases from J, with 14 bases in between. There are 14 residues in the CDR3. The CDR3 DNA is TGTGCCTGGAGTACCCTCCAGGGGAGCTACGAGCAGTACTTC. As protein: CAWSTLQGSYEQYF.

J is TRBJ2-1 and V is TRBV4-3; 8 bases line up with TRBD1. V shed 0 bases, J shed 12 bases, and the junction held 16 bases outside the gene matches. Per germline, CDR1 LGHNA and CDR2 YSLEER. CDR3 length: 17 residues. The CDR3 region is CASSQDGPGTGSNWQFF. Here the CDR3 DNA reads TGCGCCAGCAGCCAAGATGGTCCCGGGACAGGATCAAATTGGCAGTTCTTC.